This T cell receptor beta chain was identified during a study of technical replicates of blood from a few donors. Germline assignment: CDR1 LGHNT and CDR2 FRNRAP. The CDR3 is 13 residues long. The ends were cut back, 2 bases at V and 5 bases at J, with 9 bases in the middle. Some clones are missing from TCRdb's copy, which holds only in-frame ones; the method was immunoSEQ multiplex PCR. The table includes some 76,000 clones, roughly 94% detected once. The source is a human donor in good health. The rearrangement joins TRBV12-5 to TRBJ2-5; D perhaps matches TRBD2 (6 bases). The sequenced sample was T cells isolated from PBMCs. The CDR3 region is CASGLPGEETQYF. The CDR3 DNA reads as TGTGCTAGTGGTTTGCCGGGGGAGGAGACCCAGTACTTC.